These T cell receptor beta chains were read from a single sample in a study of cytomegalovirus exposure and HLA in healthy donors. The repertoire was sequenced with immunoSEQ multiplex PCR; TCRdb's copy has only in-frame clones and lacks some. The sample lists 110,000 to 150,000 clones; 70% were seen once. Sequencing used PBMCs. The receptor set was obtained from a woman aged 55-69 years in good health and CMV-seropositive. Each CDR3 is given with its conserved first and last residue. Each record gives: D gene, V gene, clone size, J gene, CDR3 DNA, CDR3 protein. A D gene is named only where the DNA matches it firmly. Only some rows state a clone size, as once, few, many or a class for expanded clones.

D gene: TRBD1; V gene: TRBV6-1; clone size: -; J gene: TRBJ1-2; CDR3 DNA: TGTGCCAGCGACAGGGGGCGGAACTATGGCTACACCTTC; CDR3 protein: CASDRGRNYGYTF
D gene: -; V gene: TRBV13; clone size: -; J gene: TRBJ2-7; CDR3 DNA: TGTGCCAGCAGCCGGGAAGGACAGCAGCCCTACGAGCAGTACTTC; CDR3 protein: CASSREGQQPYEQYF
D gene: -; V gene: TRBV5-1; clone size: -; J gene: TRBJ2-3; CDR3 DNA: TGCGCCAGCAGCTTGGTCGCGGGGACGGATACGCAGTATTTT; CDR3 protein: CASSLVAGTDTQYF
D gene: TRBD2; V gene: TRBV2; clone size: -; J gene: TRBJ2-2; CDR3 DNA: TGTGCCGGCGGGAGGGGCACCGGGGAGCTGTTTTTT; CDR3 protein: CAGGRGTGELFF
D gene: TRBD2; V gene: TRBV29-1; clone size: -; J gene: TRBJ2-1; CDR3 DNA: TGCAGCGTCCCAAACCGGGACTACAACAATGAGCAGTTCTTC; CDR3 protein: CSVPNRDYNNEQFF
D gene: -; V gene: TRBV5-1; clone size: -; J gene: TRBJ1-4; CDR3 DNA: TGCGCCAGCAGCTTGGACGGGACAACAACTAATGAAAAACTGTTTTTT; CDR3 protein: CASSLDGTTTNEKLFF
D gene: TRBD2; V gene: TRBV2; clone size: -; J gene: TRBJ2-7; CDR3 DNA: TGTGCCAGCCAGACTAGCGGGGCCCACTACGAGCAGTACTTC; CDR3 protein: CASQTSGAHYEQYF
D gene: TRBD1; V gene: TRBV6-1; clone size: -; J gene: TRBJ1-1; CDR3 DNA: TGTGCCAGCAGTTGGGGACAGGGTGAAGCTTTCTTT; CDR3 protein: CASSWGQGEAFF
D gene: -; V gene: TRBV28; clone size: few; J gene: TRBJ1-1; CDR3 DNA: TGTGCCAGCAGTCCCCTTGGCTTTGAAGCTTTCTTT; CDR3 protein: CASSPLGFEAFF
D gene: -; V gene: TRBV11-2; clone size: few; J gene: TRBJ2-2; CDR3 DNA: TGTGCCAGCAGCCTTGGGGGGACCCAAAACGGGGAGCTGTTTTTT; CDR3 protein: CASSLGGTQNGELFF
D gene: -; V gene: TRBV2; clone size: once; J gene: TRBJ2-7; CDR3 DNA: TGTGCCAGCAGTGAAGGGACTCACAGCTCCTACGAGCAGTACTTC; CDR3 protein: CASSEGTHSSYEQYF
D gene: TRBD2; V gene: TRBV11-2; clone size: -; J gene: TRBJ2-1; CDR3 DNA: TGTGCCAGCAGCCGTAGCGGGAGCTCCTACAATGAGCAGTTCTTC; CDR3 protein: CASSRSGSSYNEQFF
D gene: -; V gene: TRBV19; clone size: -; J gene: TRBJ1-5; CDR3 DNA: TGTGCCAGTAGTATAGGAGGAAATAGCAATCAGCCCCAGCATTTT; CDR3 protein: CASSIGGNSNQPQHF
D gene: -; V gene: TRBV5-4; clone size: few; J gene: TRBJ1-1; CDR3 DNA: TGTGCCCTTGGAGGGGTCACGAACACTGAAGCTTTCTTT; CDR3 protein: CALGGVTNTEAFF
D gene: -; V gene: TRBV5-5; clone size: -; J gene: TRBJ1-3; CDR3 DNA: TGTGCCAGCAGCTGGGACGGAGGGGTGGGTGGAAACACCATATATTTT; CDR3 protein: CASSWDGGVGGNTIYF
D gene: TRBD2; V gene: TRBV27; clone size: few; J gene: TRBJ2-7; CDR3 DNA: TGTGCCAGCAGTTTCGGGACTAGCGGGGCCTACGAGCAGTACTTC; CDR3 protein: CASSFGTSGAYEQYF
D gene: -; V gene: TRBV28; clone size: -; J gene: TRBJ1-1; CDR3 DNA: TGTGCCAGCAGTTTATGGCAGGGAGGGAACACTGAAGCTTTCTTT; CDR3 protein: CASSLWQGGNTEAFF
D gene: -; V gene: TRBV6-6; clone size: few; J gene: TRBJ1-2; CDR3 DNA: TGTGCCAGCAGGTCGACATCCAACTATGGCTACACCTTC; CDR3 protein: CASRSTSNYGYTF
D gene: -; V gene: TRBV7-3; clone size: -; J gene: TRBJ1-2; CDR3 DNA: TGTGCCAGCAGCCCCGGGAGGGAGAGCGGCTACACCTTC; CDR3 protein: CASSPGRESGYTF
D gene: -; V gene: TRBV5-8; clone size: -; J gene: TRBJ1-5; CDR3 DNA: TGTGCCAGCAGCTGGAGGGGTGCGGGGACCTATCAGCCCCAGCATTTT; CDR3 protein: CASSWRGAGTYQPQHF
D gene: -; V gene: TRBV9; clone size: -; J gene: TRBJ1-2; CDR3 DNA: TGTGCCAGCAGCCCACACCCGGGACACCAACAATATTTGGGGGGCTACACCTTC; CDR3 protein: CASSPHPGHQQYLGGYTF
D gene: TRBD1; V gene: TRBV27; clone size: -; J gene: TRBJ2-7; CDR3 DNA: TGTGCCAGCAGTTCGGTGGCAGGGGGAGAGTACGAGCAGTACTTC; CDR3 protein: CASSSVAGGEYEQYF
D gene: -; V gene: TRBV28; clone size: -; J gene: TRBJ1-1; CDR3 DNA: TGTGCCAGCAATCGGGGGTTGGGGACTGAAGCTTTCTTT; CDR3 protein: CASNRGLGTEAFF
D gene: -; V gene: TRBV28; clone size: -; J gene: TRBJ1-1; CDR3 DNA: TGTGCCAGCAGTTCAGTGAACACTGAAGCTTTCTTT; CDR3 protein: CASSSVNTEAFF
D gene: -; V gene: TRBV5-6; clone size: few; J gene: TRBJ2-5; CDR3 DNA: TGTGCCAGCAGCTTGGGGACACCCGGCCAAGAGACCCAGTACTTC; CDR3 protein: CASSLGTPGQETQYF
D gene: -; V gene: TRBV19; clone size: -; J gene: TRBJ1-5; CDR3 DNA: TGTGCCAGTAGTCCAAGCGGGGCCTATAGCAATCAGCCCCAGCATTTT; CDR3 protein: CASSPSGAYSNQPQHF
D gene: TRBD2; V gene: TRBV7-6; clone size: -; J gene: TRBJ2-3; CDR3 DNA: TGTGCCAGCAGCTTAGTTCTAGCGGGAGCCGGCACAGATACGCAGTATTTT; CDR3 protein: CASSLVLAGAGTDTQYF
D gene: -; V gene: TRBV9; clone size: -; J gene: TRBJ2-5; CDR3 DNA: TGTGCCAGCAGCGTAGGCTCGTCGCGGGGCCAAGAGACCCAGTACTTC; CDR3 protein: CASSVGSSRGQETQYF
D gene: TRBD1; V gene: TRBV5-6; clone size: -; J gene: TRBJ1-2; CDR3 DNA: TGTGCCAGCAGCCCCGTCGGGACAGGGCTGAGCTACACCTTC; CDR3 protein: CASSPVGTGLSYTF
D gene: -; V gene: TRBV6-6; clone size: -; J gene: TRBJ1-1; CDR3 DNA: TGTGCCAGCAGTCCCAGTAGGGGGGGTGTCACTGAAGCTTTCTTT; CDR3 protein: CASSPSRGGVTEAFF
D gene: -; V gene: TRBV21-1; clone size: -; J gene: TRBJ1-5; CDR3 DNA: TGTGCCAGCAGCAAAGCGACCCCTCGGGTGCCCCAGCATTTT; CDR3 protein: CASSKATPRVPQHF
D gene: TRBD1; V gene: TRBV6-1; clone size: -; J gene: TRBJ1-1; CDR3 DNA: TGTGCCAGCAGTGGGGACAGGGTGTACACTGAAGCTTTCTTT; CDR3 protein: CASSGDRVYTEAFF
D gene: -; V gene: TRBV2; clone size: -; J gene: TRBJ2-3; CDR3 DNA: TGTGCCAGCAGTGAAAAGGGGAGGGGGGCTACAGATACGCAGTATTTT; CDR3 protein: CASSEKGRGATDTQYF
D gene: -; V gene: TRBV5-4; clone size: -; J gene: TRBJ2-3; CDR3 DNA: TGTGCCAGCACCTTGTCAGGGTCAGATACGCAGTATTTT; CDR3 protein: CASTLSGSDTQYF
D gene: -; V gene: TRBV28; clone size: -; J gene: TRBJ1-5; CDR3 DNA: TGTGCCAGCAGTTTTTTCCAGGGCAGTCAGCCCCAGCATTTT; CDR3 protein: CASSFFQGSQPQHF
D gene: -; V gene: TRBV7-3; clone size: -; J gene: TRBJ2-7; CDR3 DNA: TGTGCCAGCAGCCAGGGGGCGGGAGATCGCTACGAGCAGTACTTC; CDR3 protein: CASSQGAGDRYEQYF
D gene: TRBD1; V gene: TRBV6-6; clone size: few; J gene: TRBJ1-2; CDR3 DNA: TGTGCCAGCAGGGGGGGGACAGGGATGGGCTACACCTTC; CDR3 protein: CASRGGTGMGYTF
D gene: -; V gene: TRBV18; clone size: few; J gene: TRBJ2-3; CDR3 DNA: TGTGCCAGCTCACCACAGGGGATTAGCACAGATACGCAGTATTTT; CDR3 protein: CASSPQGISTDTQYF
D gene: TRBD1; V gene: TRBV19; clone size: -; J gene: TRBJ2-1; CDR3 DNA: TGTGCCAGTAGTAAACAGGGGGCGCGAAATGAGCAGTTCTTC; CDR3 protein: CASSKQGARNEQFF
D gene: TRBD1; V gene: TRBV19; clone size: -; J gene: TRBJ2-2; CDR3 DNA: TGTGCCAGTAGTATTTGGACAGGGACCACCGGGGAGCTGTTTTTT; CDR3 protein: CASSIWTGTTGELFF
D gene: TRBD2; V gene: TRBV29-1; clone size: -; J gene: TRBJ2-1; CDR3 DNA: TGCAGCGTTGCGGGCGGGAGCTCCTACAATGAGCAGTTCTTC; CDR3 protein: CSVAGGSSYNEQFF
D gene: -; V gene: TRBV2; clone size: -; J gene: TRBJ2-2; CDR3 DNA: TGTGCCAGCAAACCCAGTCGAACGAACACCGGGGAGCTGTTTTTT; CDR3 protein: CASKPSRTNTGELFF